This T cell receptor beta chain was sequenced in a study of technical replicates of blood from a few donors. Profiled with immunoSEQ multiplex PCR; TCRdb holds only in-frame clones, not every one. Among 70,000 to 95,000 clones listed, approximately 96% were seen once. This CDR3 spans 13 amino acids. Germline V gene data show CDR1 as PRHDT and CDR2 as FYEKMQ (reference sequence). Trimming removed 5 bases at V and 4 bases at J, with 6 bases between. Source material: T cells isolated from PBMCs. This chain links TRBV13 with TRBJ2-6; D perhaps matches TRBD2 (5 bases). The TCR was taken from a human donor in good health. The CDR3 region is CASSPSGANVLTF. The CDR3 region has the DNA TGTGCCAGCAGCCCTAGCGGGGCCAACGTCCTGACTTTC.